The 21 T cell receptor beta chains listed next were all sequenced from one sample in a study of blood T cell repertoires in COVID-19. The table came from immunoSEQ multiplex PCR; TCRdb's copy has only in-frame clones and leaves some out. The sample has 200,000 to 250,000 clones; around four fifths are singletons. Sequenced: PBMCs or T cells enriched from blood (not recorded which). The receptors were gathered from a woman aged 40 to 49 who had been exposed to COVID-19.

This clone was detected only once. V gene TRBV5-4 combines with J gene TRBJ1-6, with 12 nucleotides matching TRBD1. This CDR3 contains 20 residues. Germline V gene data show CDR1 as SGHNT and CDR2 as YYREEE (reference sequence). V trimming: 4 bases; J trimming: 0 bases; junction bases outside the gene matches: 11. The chain's CDR3 is CASSRGTGGASSSYNSPLHF. CDR3 DNA: TGTGCCAGCAGCAGAGGGACAGGGGGCGCCTCCAGCTCCTATAATTCACCCCTCCACTTT. Complete variable domain (other parts from reference TRBV5-4 and TRBJ1-6): ETGVTQSPTHLIKTRGQQVTLRCSSQSGHNTVSWYQQALGQGPQFIFQYYREEENGRGNFPPRFSGLQFPNYSSELNVNALELDDSALYLCASSRGTGGASSSYNSPLHFGNGTRLTVT.

The rearrangement links TRBV2 to TRBJ1-1; D ambiguous. This CDR3 comprises 12 residues. Looked up from germline, CDR1 is SNHLY and CDR2 is FYNNEI. Trimming stripped 2 bases from V and 6 bases from J, with 7 bases between. CDR3 bases: TGTGCCAGCAGTGAATCTAGTCCTGAAGCTTTCTTT. It is translated as CASSESSPEAFF.

This clone was seen a single time. J is TRBJ1-5 and V is TRBV7-2; 9 positions match TRBD1. This CDR3 contains 16 residues. V trimming: 3 bases; J trimming: 3 bases; junction bases outside the gene matches: 6. Germline V CDR1 and CDR2: SGHTA, FQGNSA. CDR3 amino acids: CASSFTGTGHNQPQHF. CDR3 nucleotide sequence: TGTGCCAGCAGCTTCACCGGGACAGGGCACAATCAGCCCCAGCATTTT.

This chain uses TRBV7-8 with TRBJ2-7; 11 nucleotides align to TRBD1. This CDR3 contains 14 residues. The germline gives CDR1 SGHVS, CDR2 FQNEAQ. V trimming: 5 bases; J trimming: 7 bases; junction bases outside the gene matches: 7. In nucleotides, the CDR3 is TGTGCCAGCAGCAATCCGGGACAGGGGGGGGAGCAGTACTTC. This gives the protein CASSNPGQGGEQYF.

This clone appeared a single time. J is TRBJ2-7 and V is TRBV5-4; D ambiguous. The germline CDR1 and CDR2 sequences are SGHNT and YYREEE (reference sequence). V was pared by 3 bases and J by 4 bases, with 8 bases between. The CDR3 covers 12 residues. CDR3 nucleotide sequence: TGTGCCAGCAGCTCCGATACTTACGAGCAGTACTTC. This translates into CASSSDTYEQYF.

The genes are TRBV24-1 and TRBJ1-1; 7 bases are shared with TRBD1. V gave up 7 bases and J gave up 4 bases; unmatched junction bases: 5. From germline, CDR1 is KGHDR and CDR2 SFDVKD. This CDR3 has 13 amino acids. CDR3 nucleotides: TGTGCCACCAGGGGGACAGTCGGCACTGAAGCTTTCTTT. Encoded protein: CATRGTVGTEAFF.

The J gene is TRBJ2-1, the V gene TRBV4-3, with a possible D match to TRBD1 (6 bases). This CDR3 contains 17 residues. Trimming took 4 bases from V and 4 from J, leaving 20 bases between them. Per germline, CDR1 LGHNA and CDR2 YSLEER. The CDR3 DNA follows: TGCGCCAGCAGCCCCTTCGGCTCAGGGGCCGAGTACAATGAGCAGTTCTTC. Its translation: CASSPFGSGAEYNEQFF.

This clone is a singleton in its sample. V usage is TRBV7-2 and J usage is TRBJ2-3, with 9 bases fitting TRBD2. Per germline, CDR1 SGHTA and CDR2 FQGNSA. The CDR3 has 17 residues. With 2 bases clipped from V and 6 bases from J, the junction kept 12 bases outside the gene matches. CDR3 protein: CASSLRLAGIERDTQYF. CDR3 nucleotides: TGTGCCAGCAGCTTACGGCTAGCGGGGATTGAGAGGGATACGCAGTATTTT.

V and J are TRBV28 and TRBJ1-3; possibly TRBD1 for D (5 bases). The CDR3 is 17 amino acids. CDR1 is MDHEN and CDR2 is SYDVKM in the germline V gene. V was clipped by 5 bases and J by 2 bases, with 19 bases between them. The CDR3 sequence is CASSLTQGLITGNTIYF. In nucleotides, the CDR3 is TGTGCCAGCAGTCTTACCCAGGGACTTATCACTGGAAACACCATATATTTT.

V usage is TRBV9 and J usage is TRBJ2-7, with D tentatively TRBD2 (6 bases). In germline, CDR1 is SGDLS, CDR2 YYNGEE. The V end lost 3 bases, the J end lost 5 bases, and 9 bases lay between the germline ends. CDR3 length equals 12 residues. The CDR3 nucleotides are TGTGCCAGCAGCGGGGACTTGGACGAGCAGTACTTC. It translates to CASSGDLDEQYF. Variable domain in full (rest from reference TRBV9 and TRBJ2-7): DSGVTQTPKHLITATGQRVTLRCSPRSGDLSVYWYQQSLDQGLQFLIQYYNGEERAKGNILERFSAQQFPDLHSELNLSSLELGDSALYFCASSGDLDEQYFGPGTRLTVT.

The chain carries TRBV3-1 (or the pseudogene TRBV3-2) and TRBJ1-1; unclear D gene. The CDR3 is made up of 12 amino acids. The germline gives CDR1 LGHDT, CDR2 YNNKEL (reference sequence). Between the trimmed V and J ends, which lost 4 bases and 2 bases, there was a span of 5 bases. The CDR3 region has the DNA TGTGCCAGCAGCCGCGAAAACACTGAAGCTTTCTTT. Encoded protein: CASSRENTEAFF.

With respect to this clone: Other DNA sequences in the same sample also yield this CDR3. The V call is TRBV19, the J call TRBJ2-1, with D perhaps TRBD2 (6 bases). The CDR3 spans 14 residues. Between the trimmed V and J ends, which lost 5 bases and 2 bases, there was a span of 10 bases. Germline lookup yields CDR1 LNHDA and CDR2 SQIVND (reference sequence). CDR3 loop: CASSGTGTYNEQFF. DNA of the CDR3: TGTGCCAGTAGTGGGACTGGGACCTACAATGAGCAGTTCTTC.

This clone was detected only once. The chain has TRBV4-3 and TRBJ1-5; D unresolved. Per the germline V gene, CDR1 is LGHNA and CDR2 is YSLEER. V lost 0 bases to trimming and J lost 0 bases, with 9 bases between them. The CDR3 contains 16 residues. The CDR3 loop reads CASSQDFGVSNQPQHF. The CDR3 bases are TGCGCCAGCAGCCAAGATTTCGGGGTTAGCAATCAGCCCCAGCATTTT.

This chain links TRBV9 with TRBJ1-3; D unclear. This CDR3 region has 14 residues. V lost 0 bases to trimming and J lost 4 bases, with 8 bases between them. CDR1 and CDR2 (germline): SGDLS, YYNGEE. The CDR3 DNA reads as TGTGCCAGCAGCGTAGGAGGCGGAGGAAACACCATATATTTT. Translation: CASSVGGGGNTIYF.

The chain combines TRBV10-3 with TRBJ1-5; the match to TRBD1 covers 7 bases. The CDR3 spans 14 residues. The trim removed 5 bases at V and 2 bases at J, leaving 3 bases unmatched. Germline loops: CDR1 ENHRY, CDR2 SYGVKD. The CDR3 coding sequence is TGTGCCATCAGTCGACAGGGAGGCAATCAGCCCCAGCATTTT. Amino acids: CAISRQGGNQPQHF.

V and J are TRBV30 and TRBJ1-1, with 8 bases that match TRBD1. CDR1 and CDR2 from the germline V gene are GTSNPN and SVGIG (reference sequence). The CDR3 spans 12 residues. V lost 2 bases to trimming and J lost 12 bases; unmatched junction nucleotides: 8. The CDR3 here is CAWSQGTGNSFF. As DNA, the CDR3 is TGTGCCTGGAGTCAAGGGACAGGTAATTCTTTCTTT.

The chain carries TRBV7-9 and TRBJ2-1, with 10 bases that match TRBD1. CDR3 length equals 18 residues. V shed 5 bases, J shed 2 bases, and the junction held 12 bases outside the gene matches. The germline V gene has CDR1 SEHNR and CDR2 FQNEAQ (reference sequence). CDR3 sequence (DNA): TGTGCCAGCAGCCCGGGACAGGGGTTCTACGGGACCTACAATGAGCAGTTCTTC. This translates into CASSPGQGFYGTYNEQFF. Using reference TRBV7-9 and TRBJ2-1 for the parts outside the CDR3, the full variable domain is DTGVSQNPRHKITKRGQNVTFRCDPISEHNRLYWYRQTLGQGPEFLTYFQNEAQLEKSRLLSDRFSAERPKGSFSTLEIQRTEQGDSAMYLCASSPGQGFYGTYNEQFFGPGTRLTVL.

This clone has a single count. This chain connects TRBV4-2 to TRBJ1-1, with 7 bases matching TRBD1. The CDR3 runs 14 residues. V trimming: 3 bases; J trimming: 1 base; junction bases outside the gene matches: 2. CDR1 is LGHNA and CDR2 is YNFKEQ in the germline V gene. The CDR3 DNA is TGTGCCAGCAGCCAGGACAGGCCGAACACTGAAGCTTTCTTT. Translation: CASSQDRPNTEAFF.

The genes are TRBV18 and TRBJ1-2, with 8 bases fitting TRBD1. CDR3 length: 17 amino acids. CDR1 KGHSH and CDR2 LQKENI come from the germline V gene. V lost 3 bases and J lost 7; bases outside the gene matches: 16. CDR3 DNA: TGTGCCAGCTCACCTAGACGAGGAGGGCAGGGGGCTTCTGGCTACACCTTC. Encoded protein: CASSPRRGGQGASGYTF.

The J gene is TRBJ2-7, the V gene TRBV20-1, with a possible D match to TRBD2 (5 bases). CDR3 length equals 12 residues. CDR1 and CDR2 (germline): DFQATT, SNEGSKA (reference sequence). The ends were cut back, 3 bases at V and 3 bases at J, with 9 bases in the middle. CDR3 protein: CSASRTRYEQYF. DNA for the CDR3: TGCAGTGCTAGTCGGACTCGCTACGAGCAGTACTTC.

The chain employs TRBV12-5 and TRBJ2-5, with D tentatively TRBD1 (5 bases). The germline V gene has CDR1 LGHNT and CDR2 FRNRAP. The CDR3 covers 13 residues. V lost 6 bases and J lost 4, with 12 bases in between. The CDR3: CASGTGATETQYF. The DNA for the CDR3 is TGTGCTAGTGGGACTGGGGCAACAGAGACCCAGTACTTC.